Below are 16 T cell receptor beta chains sequenced from a single sample in a study of beta chain features in type 1 diabetes. No antigen has been identified for these receptors. Overall study findings and caveats: Shorter TCRB CDR3s, moderately but significantly so, were found in Type 1 diabetes patients in all four CD4+ subsets.

Investigators reverse transcribed all isolated RNA, so they sequenced expressed TCRB transcripts. Generated by immunoSEQ multiplex PCR, the TCRdb table keeps only in-frame clones and is missing some. The table lists hundreds of thousands of clones, around an eighth of them singletons. Sequencing input: naive CD4+ T cells from blood. Source of these receptors: a woman in her late teens or twenties with type 1 diabetes.

The chain couples TRBV7-2 to TRBJ1-2; the D gene is possibly TRBD1 (6 bases). The CDR3 has 15 residues. Trimming left V 9 bases short and J 4 bases short, with 21 bases between. Germline values: CDR1 SGHTA, CDR2 FQGNSA. The CDR3 DNA sequence: TGTGCCAGTCGGTCCCTCGGACAGCGGGGCTATGGCTACACCTTC. Translation gives CASRSLGQRGYGYTF.

The chain carries TRBV7-9 and TRBJ2-7; TRBD1 might be the D (5 bases). The CDR3 is 15 residues long. CDR1 is SEHNR and CDR2 is FQNEAQ in the germline V gene (reference sequence). Trimming pared 5 bases from V and 0 bases from J, leaving 14 bases between. CDR3 sequence: CASSPRLTDSYEQYF. As DNA, the CDR3 is TGTGCCAGCAGCCCCAGACTGACAGACTCCTACGAGCAGTACTTC.

The chain is built from TRBV9 and TRBJ1-2, with 10 bases lining up with TRBD1. Germline assignment: CDR1 SGDLS and CDR2 YYNGEE. V was clipped by 4 bases and J by 4 bases; unmatched bases: 7. The CDR3 sequence is 15 residues long. The DNA for the CDR3 is TGTGCCAGCAGCCCCGGACAGGGGGTGATCTATGGCTACACCTTC. This encodes CASSPGQGVIYGYTF.

This clone has a handful of counts. The chain has TRBV30 and TRBJ2-5, with D maybe TRBD2 (6 bases). The germline gives CDR1 GTSNPN, CDR2 SVGIG (reference sequence). CDR3 length equals 13 residues. The ends were cut back, 3 bases at V and 2 bases at J, with 10 bases in the middle. The CDR3 DNA is TGTGCCTGGAGCGCCGGGACTCAAGAGACCCAGTACTTC. Its translation: CAWSAGTQETQYF. Supplemented by reference TRBV30 and TRBJ2-5, the full variable domain reads SQTIHQWPATLVQPVGSPLSLECTVEGTSNPNLYWYRQAAGRGLQLLFYSVGIGQISSEVPQNLSASRPQDRQFILSSKKLLLSDSGFYLCAWSAGTQETQYFGPGTRLLVL.

The chain is built from TRBV5-4 and TRBJ2-7; 9 nucleotides agree with TRBD1. The CDR3 has 14 amino acids. Germline V gene lookup returns CDR1 SGHNT and CDR2 YYREEE (reference sequence). V was pared by 4 bases and J by 6 bases, with 8 bases of the junction left unmatched. CDR3 amino acids: CASSPWTGEVEQYF. CDR3 DNA sequence: TGTGCCAGCAGCCCATGGACAGGGGAGGTCGAGCAGTACTTC.

This chain connects TRBV7-9 to TRBJ1-1, with 10 bases aligning to TRBD1. The V segment lost 4 bases and the J segment 5 bases; nucleotides outside the gene matches: 7. Germline V gene lookup returns CDR1 SEHNR and CDR2 FQNEAQ (reference sequence). The CDR3 extends over 15 amino acids. CDR3 nucleotides: TGTGCCAGCAGCTCGCCGGGACAGGGGAAGACTGAAGCTTTCTTT. This translates into CASSSPGQGKTEAFF.

J is TRBJ2-5 and V is TRBV15, with D possibly being TRBD2 (6 bases). CDR1 is LNHNV, CDR2 YYDKDF, per germline (reference sequence). This CDR3 has 14 residues. The V end was cut by 1 base, the J end by 4 bases, with 10 bases between. The CDR3 protein is CATSRGNGRETQYF. Written as DNA, the CDR3 is TGTGCCACCAGCAGAGGGAACGGGAGAGAGACCCAGTACTTC.

V gene TRBV28 combines with J gene TRBJ2-7; 7 bases map to TRBD1. Trimming at V came to 6 bases and at J to 2 bases, leaving 7 bases not matched to a gene. The CDR3 spans 14 residues. The germline gives CDR1 MDHEN, CDR2 SYDVKM. CDR3 amino acids: CASRTGTATYEQYF. CDR3 DNA: TGTGCCAGCAGAACAGGGACAGCCACCTACGAGCAGTACTTC. Using reference TRBV28 and TRBJ2-7 for the parts outside the CDR3, the full variable domain is DVKVTQSSRYLVKRTGEKVFLECVQDMDHENMFWYRQDPGLGLRLIYFSYDVKMKEKGDIPEGYSVSREKKERFSLILESASTNQTSMYLCASRTGTATYEQYFGPGTRLTVT.

The chain carries TRBV6-6 and TRBJ2-7, with a weak D call TRBD2 (5 bases). This CDR3 contains 14 residues. The V end was cut by 4 bases, the J end by 9 bases, with 19 bases between. The germline gives CDR1 MNHNY, CDR2 SVGAGI (reference sequence). CDR3 DNA: TGTGCCAGCAGTTCCCCTAGGCGGTACCGGGGGCAGTACTTC. Its translation is CASSSPRRYRGQYF.

The chain links TRBV4-1 to TRBJ2-3; 15 bases align to TRBD2. CDR1 is MGHRA and CDR2 is YSYEKL in the germline V gene. CDR3 size: 16 residues. After removal of 3 bases from V and 5 bases from J, the junction contained 3 bases not matched to a gene. CDR3 sequence: CASSHGLAGGKDTQYF. CDR3 nucleotide sequence: TGCGCCAGCAGCCACGGACTAGCGGGAGGGAAAGATACGCAGTATTTT.

This clone was found a few times. V gene TRBV9 combines with J gene TRBJ2-4, with D perhaps TRBD2 (7 bases). The CDR3 consists of 16 residues. Trimming took 3 bases from V and 0 from J, leaving 13 bases between them. Germline V lookup: CDR1 SGDLS, CDR2 YYNGEE. The CDR3 DNA is TGTGCCAGCAGCGAGGGCGGGGGCCAAGCCAAAAACATTCAGTACTTC. As protein: CASSEGGGQAKNIQYF.

This clone was counted between two and nine times. The V gene is TRBV23-1, the J gene TRBJ2-5; D may be TRBD2 (6 bases). TRBV23-1 is designated an ORF whose function remains uncertain. The V end lost 5 bases, the J end lost 0 bases, and 10 bases lay between the germline ends. The CDR3 is 14 amino acids. The CDR3 loop reads CASSSRGYQETQYF. DNA of the CDR3: TGCGCCAGCAGTTCCCGGGGGTACCAAGAGACCCAGTACTTC.

V and J are TRBV4-1 and TRBJ1-5, with D perhaps TRBD1 (5 bases). V shed 5 bases and J shed 11 bases, with 19 bases lying between them. In germline, CDR1 is MGHRA, CDR2 YSYEKL. There are 14 residues in the CDR3. The CDR3 coding sequence is TGCGCCAGCAGCTCCCCCTCTAAAGCGGGGGCCCAGCATTTT. It translates to CASSSPSKAGAQHF.

This clone was observed a handful of times. V usage is TRBV9 and J usage is TRBJ2-2; the match to TRBD1 covers 7 bases. The CDR3 has 15 residues. The ends lost 2 bases at V and 4 bases at J; junction bases unmatched: 5. Germline V CDR1 and CDR2: SGDLS, YYNGEE. The CDR3 reads CASSVRGLFTGELFF. The CDR3 DNA reads TGTGCCAGCAGCGTGAGGGGGCTGTTCACCGGGGAGCTGTTTTTT.

This clone was counted only a few times. The chain recombines TRBV18 with TRBJ1-2; D is unclear. From germline, CDR1 is KGHSH and CDR2 LQKENI. V gave up 8 bases and J gave up 0 bases, with 10 bases separating them. The CDR3 loop spans 13 amino acids. The CDR3 DNA follows: TGTGCCAGCCACGGTTACCCTAACTATGGCTACACCTTC. It yields the protein CASHGYPNYGYTF. The whole variable domain, remainder taken from reference TRBV18 and TRBJ1-2, is NAGVMQNPRHLVRRRGQEARLRCSPMKGHSHVYWYRQLPEEGLKFMVYLQKENIIDESGMPKERFSAEFPKEGPSILRIQQVVRGDSAAYFCASHGYPNYGYTFGSGTRLTVV.

This clone was seen a handful of times. The chain couples TRBV30 to TRBJ2-7, with a weak D call TRBD2 (6 bases). The CDR3 has 14 residues. Trimming cost V 6 bases and J 6 bases, with 21 bases left between them. From germline, CDR1 is GTSNPN and CDR2 SVGIG (reference sequence). In nucleotides, the CDR3 is TGTGCCTGCCTCACCAAAGGGGAGGCCGGCGAGCAGTACTTC. The encoded protein is CACLTKGEAGEQYF.